The 28 T cell receptor beta chains below were found in one sample sequenced in a study of OX40 agonist ivuxolimab in advanced cancers. TCRdb keeps only in-frame clones here, not all; method: immunoSEQ multiplex PCR. This table has roughly 79,000 clones, around 90% appearing once. Sample: CD4+ or CD8+ T cells sorted from blood, taken in a trial of the OX40 agonist ivuxolimab. Receptors originate from an adult with an advanced solid tumor such as melanoma, head and neck, liver or kidney cancer.

The J gene is TRBJ2-7, the V gene TRBV29-1; no clear D gene. From germline, CDR1 is SQVTM and CDR2 ANQGSEA. The CDR3 length is 12 residues. V lost 0 bases and J 2 bases, leaving 5 bases between the germline ends. The CDR3 bases are TGCAGCGTTGAAGATCTGACCTACGAGCAGTACTTC. Its translation: CSVEDLTYEQYF.

V is TRBV5-5 and J is TRBJ2-7; the match to TRBD1 covers 7 bases. The CDR3 loop spans 15 amino acids. V was pared by 4 bases and J by 3 bases, with 10 bases of the junction left unmatched. Per the germline V gene, CDR1 is SGHKS and CDR2 is YYEKEE (reference sequence). This CDR3 is CASSPRQGASYEQYF. As DNA, the CDR3 is TGTGCCAGCAGCCCAAGACAGGGAGCAAGCTACGAGCAGTACTTC.

A word on this clone: Different DNA sequences within this sample yield the same CDR3. This chain joins TRBV18 and TRBJ2-7, with D tentatively TRBD2 (5 bases). The CDR3 is made up of 13 amino acids. V was pared by 3 bases and J by 0 bases, with 6 bases between. The germline gives CDR1 KGHSH, CDR2 LQKENI. This CDR3 is CASSPAGSYEQYF. The CDR3 region has the DNA TGTGCCAGCTCACCCGCGGGCTCCTACGAGCAGTACTTC. The complete variable domain, with remaining parts taken from reference TRBV18 and TRBJ2-7, reads NAGVMQNPRHLVRRRGQEARLRCSPMKGHSHVYWYRQLPEEGLKFMVYLQKENIIDESGMPKERFSAEFPKEGPSILRIQQVVRGDSAAYFCASSPAGSYEQYFGPGTRLTVT.

The chain carries TRBV10-3 and TRBJ1-1, with 9 bases fitting TRBD1. The length of the CDR3 is 15 residues. Germline loops: CDR1 ENHRY, CDR2 SYGVKD. V lost 6 bases and J lost 3; bases outside the gene matches: 8. The CDR3 region is CAISLQGARDTEAFF. The CDR3 DNA follows: TGTGCCATCAGCTTACAGGGGGCGCGTGACACTGAAGCTTTCTTT.

The V and J genes are TRBV7-2 and TRBJ1-4, with 8 bases identical to TRBD1. Germline V gene lookup returns CDR1 SGHTA and CDR2 FQGNSA. V shed 3 bases and J 7 bases; nucleotides not matched to a gene: 7. The CDR3 is made up of 15 amino acids. CDR3 in DNA: TGTGCCAGCAGCTTTCAGGGGGCTAGTAGTGAAAAACTGTTTTTT. Translating it yields CASSFQGASSEKLFF.

The chain links TRBV5-1 to TRBJ1-2; no definite D call. Germline V gives CDR1 SGHRS, CDR2 YFSETQ. The V and J ends lost 1 base and 0 bases respectively, with 10 bases between them. The CDR3 consists of 15 residues. CDR3 protein: CASSLSTNPNYGYTF. In nucleotides, the CDR3 is TGCGCCAGCAGCTTGTCGACAAATCCTAACTATGGCTACACCTTC.

For the CDR3, the DNA is TGCGCCAGCAGCTTCACGGGACAGGGGGCCGGTGGCACAGATACGCAGTATTTT. This encodes CASSFTGQGAGGTDTQYF. The chain uses TRBV5-1 and TRBJ2-3; TRBD1 aligns across 12 bases. V lost 2 bases to trimming and J lost 1 base; unmatched junction nucleotides: 8. The germline CDR1 and CDR2 sequences are SGHRS and YFSETQ. CDR3 length: 18 amino acids.

The chain uses TRBV19 and TRBJ1-2; TRBD1 matches at 8 bases. V lost 5 bases and J lost 6; bases outside the gene matches: 14. CDR3 length: 16 amino acids. CDR1 is LNHDA, CDR2 SQIVND, per germline (reference sequence). Here the CDR3 DNA reads TGTGCCAGTAGTTCAAACCCGACAGGGGTCGGGAATGGCTACACCTTC. It is translated as CASSSNPTGVGNGYTF.

The chain is built from TRBV6-6 and TRBJ2-5; possible D gene TRBD1, 6 bases. The J call may be mistaken, given a closer DNA end match to TRBJ2-7. The CDR3 runs 12 residues. Germline V gives CDR1 MNHNY, CDR2 SVGAGI (reference sequence). The CDR3 region has the DNA TGTGCCAGCCAGGGGTCCCTCTACGAGCAGTACTTC. Protein: CASQGSLYEQYF.

The rearrangement uses TRBV10-3 and TRBJ2-7; tentatively, D is TRBD2 (6 bases). This CDR3 is built from 20 residues. Trimming stripped 4 bases from V and 2 bases from J, with 30 bases between. From germline, CDR1 is ENHRY and CDR2 SYGVKD. The CDR3 sequence: CAISGNGRNPPAGEPYEQYF. The CDR3, as DNA: TGTGCCATCAGTGGGAACGGACGGAATCCGCCAGCGGGTGAGCCCTACGAGCAGTACTTC.

This rearrangement joins TRBV30 to TRBJ2-3; 14 bases map to TRBD2. Germline V CDR1 and CDR2: GTSNPN, SVGIG (reference sequence). There are 16 residues in the CDR3. V was clipped by 3 bases and J by 3 bases; unmatched bases: 5. CDR3 in amino acids: CAWSGGLAGGTDTQYF. DNA of the CDR3: TGTGCCTGGAGCGGCGGACTAGCGGGAGGAACAGATACGCAGTATTTT.

The chain uses TRBV28 and TRBJ1-3, with unresolved D. The germline V gene has CDR1 MDHEN and CDR2 SYDVKM. V dropped 3 bases and J dropped 4 bases, with 4 bases sitting between them. CDR3 length: 12 residues. The CDR3 region has the DNA TGTGCCAGCAGTTTGTTAGGAAACACCATATATTTT. Its translation: CASSLLGNTIYF.

The rearrangement uses TRBV30 and TRBJ2-5, with TRBD1 matching 8 bases. The CDR3 totals 15 residues. Germline trimming cut 7 bases from V and 1 base from J; bases unmatched to any gene: 11. CDR1 GTSNPN and CDR2 SVGIG come from the germline V gene (reference sequence). CDR3 sequence reads: CASKPGGKFQETQYF. The CDR3 DNA reads TGTGCCTCAAAGCCAGGGGGCAAGTTCCAAGAGACCCAGTACTTC.

The chain carries TRBV18 and TRBJ2-5, with D possibly TRBD1 on 5 matching bases. The V end was cut by 6 bases, the J end by 4 bases, with 18 bases between. Germline-derived CDR1 and CDR2 are KGHSH and LQKENI. There are 15 residues in the CDR3. The DNA for the CDR3 is TGTGCCAGCTCTCGCGCTCCGATAGGGGCAGAGACCCAGTACTTC. This sequence encodes CASSRAPIGAETQYF. Complete variable domain (other parts from reference TRBV18 and TRBJ2-5): NAGVMQNPRHLVRRRGQEARLRCSPMKGHSHVYWYRQLPEEGLKFMVYLQKENIIDESGMPKERFSAEFPKEGPSILRIQQVVRGDSAAYFCASSRAPIGAETQYFGPGTRLLVL.

The rearrangement uses TRBV9 and TRBJ2-2, with unresolved D. V lost 3 bases to trimming and J lost 2 bases, with 8 bases between them. Germline assignment: CDR1 SGDLS and CDR2 YYNGEE. The CDR3 totals 14 residues. CDR3 coding DNA: TGTGCCAGCAGCGACAAGACAAACACCGGGGAGCTGTTTTTT. Translating it yields CASSDKTNTGELFF.

This sequence joins TRBV28 and TRBJ2-7, with D possibly TRBD2 on 6 matching bases. CDR1 is MDHEN, CDR2 SYDVKM, per germline. CDR3 length: 15 residues. Trimming pared 4 bases from V and 7 bases from J, leaving 20 bases between. The CDR3 coding sequence is TGTGCCAGCAGTTCCCCGGGACTCGCGGTGTGGGAGCAGTACTTC. As protein: CASSSPGLAVWEQYF.

The chain recombines TRBV11-2 with TRBJ2-1, with D possibly TRBD1 on 5 matching bases. The V gene's germline CDR1 is SGHAT and CDR2 FQNNGV. There are 14 residues in the CDR3. Trimming cost V 5 bases and J 7 bases, with 15 bases left between them. CDR3 nucleotides: TGTGCCAGCAGCCTAGGGGCGGTCTTTAATGAGCAGTTCTTC. This codes for CASSLGAVFNEQFF.

The chain employs TRBV5-4 and TRBJ2-5; the D is unclear. Germline V gene sequence: CDR1 SGHNT, CDR2 YYREEE (reference sequence). The CDR3 consists of 13 residues. The germline V and J ends were trimmed by 0 bases and 3 bases, with 6 bases remaining between them. The CDR3 DNA sequence: TGTGCCAGCAGCTTGGTCTCAGAAGAGACCCAGTACTTC. It is translated as CASSLVSEETQYF.

The chain combines TRBV28 with TRBJ1-4; 9 bases align to TRBD1. The J segment lost 2 bases and the V segment lost 8 bases, leaving 9 bases of the junction unmatched. CDR1 is MDHEN and CDR2 is SYDVKM in the germline V gene. CDR3 length: 16 amino acids. CDR3: CASQDRGGRTNEKLFF. The CDR3 DNA follows: TGTGCCAGCCAGGACAGGGGTGGTAGGACTAATGAAAAACTGTTTTTT.

The V call is TRBV5-1, the J call TRBJ2-1; 8 nucleotides align to TRBD2. This CDR3 is built from 16 residues. The germline V gene encodes CDR1 SGHRS and CDR2 YFSETQ. V trimming: 0 bases; J trimming: 0 bases; junction bases outside the gene matches: 2. CDR3 nucleotides: TGCGCCAGCAGCTTGGTAAGCGGGAGCTCCTACAATGAGCAGTTCTTC. This translates into CASSLVSGSSYNEQFF.

The chain carries TRBV9 and TRBJ1-5; D remains ambiguous. In germline, CDR1 is SGDLS, CDR2 YYNGEE. The CDR3 runs 17 residues. V was trimmed by 3 bases and J by 2 bases, leaving 18 bases between them. The DNA for the CDR3 is TGTGCCAGCAGCGAAGAGACCCTTTCAGGTGGCAATCAGCCCCAGCATTTT. It yields the protein CASSEETLSGGNQPQHF.

V and J are TRBV5-1 and TRBJ2-3; 7 bases agree with TRBD1. V lost 4 bases, J lost 3 bases, and 8 bases stayed unmatched. Germline CDR1 reads SGHRS; CDR2 reads YFSETQ. The CDR3 contains 15 residues. The chain's CDR3 is CASSPGQEKTDTQYF. The CDR3 bases are TGCGCCAGCAGCCCAGGACAGGAAAAAACAGATACGCAGTATTTT. The full variable domain, in which reference TRBV5-1 and TRBJ2-3 provide the parts outside the CDR3, is KAGVTQTPRYLIKTRGQQVTLSCSPISGHRSVSWYQQTPGQGLQFLFEYFSETQRNKGNFPGRFSGRQFSNSRSEMNVSTLELGDSALYLCASSPGQEKTDTQYFGPGTRLTVL.

The chain recombines TRBV7-2 with TRBJ1-5; D is unresolved. This CDR3 is built from 13 residues. Germline V gene sequence: CDR1 SGHTA, CDR2 FQGNSA. Trimming left V 2 bases short and J 7 bases short, with 9 bases between. CDR3 residues: CASSLSQHQPQHF. CDR3 DNA sequence: TGTGCCAGCAGCTTATCCCAGCACCAGCCCCAGCATTTT.

The chain joins TRBV2 to TRBJ1-2; TRBD1 agrees at 7 bases. Trimming removed 6 bases from V and 8 bases from J; junction bases left unmatched: 6. CDR3 length equals 12 residues. Germline V gene sequence: CDR1 SNHLY, CDR2 FYNNEI. CDR3 sequence (DNA): TGTGCCAGCAGGACAGGGAATAGGGGCTACACCTTC. It is translated as CASRTGNRGYTF.

The V gene is TRBV25-1, the J gene TRBJ2-7, with D possibly matching TRBD1 (5 bases). Germline V gene sequence: CDR1 MGHDK, CDR2 SYGVNS. This CDR3 has 13 residues. Trimming took 3 bases from V and 2 from J, leaving 8 bases between them. The CDR3 DNA is TGTGCCAGCAGTGACAGGGCTGCCTACGAGCAGTACTTC. It encodes CASSDRAAYEQYF.

The chain is built from TRBV7-8 and TRBJ1-1, with D unresolved. Trimming left V 1 base short and J 0 bases short, with 12 bases between. CDR1 and CDR2 (germline): SGHVS, FQNEAQ. The CDR3 sequence is 16 residues long. CDR3 nucleotide sequence: TGTGCCAGCAGCTTAGGCCCGCGGTTACTGAACACTGAAGCTTTCTTT. Translation gives CASSLGPRLLNTEAFF. Full variable domain (missing parts from reference TRBV7-8 and TRBJ1-1): GAGVSQSPRYKVAKRGQDVALRCDPISGHVSLFWYQQALGQGPEFLTYFQNEAQLDKSGLPSDRFFAERPEGSVSTLKIQRTQQEDSAVYLCASSLGPRLLNTEAFFGQGTRLTVV.

The chain combines TRBV9 with TRBJ2-5; 10 bases align to TRBD1. The V and J ends lost 6 bases and 2 bases, in that order; junction bases with no gene match: 7. This CDR3 is built from 15 residues. Germline assignment: CDR1 SGDLS and CDR2 YYNGEE. The CDR3 loop is CASILDRGRQETQYF. The CDR3 coding sequence is TGTGCCAGCATCCTAGACAGGGGGCGGCAAGAGACCCAGTACTTC.

The chain is built from TRBV6-5 and TRBJ2-7; no definite D call. Per the germline V gene, CDR1 is MNHEY and CDR2 is SVGAGI. The CDR3 totals 15 residues. Trimming pared 2 bases from V and 0 bases from J, leaving 11 bases between. For the CDR3, the DNA is TGTGCCAGCAGTTACGCTCAGCGAAACTCCTACGAGCAGTACTTC. Translating it yields CASSYAQRNSYEQYF.